Described below is a single T cell receptor beta chain sequence and its context. These data originate in a study of shared clonotypes between healthy human individuals. Original methodology: Without quality scores, immunoSEQ junctional reads could not be filtered like full-length reads. The data were produced by immunoSEQ multiplex PCR, yet TCRdb's version contains in-frame clones alone and is incomplete. V and J calls and clone size follow that table, whereas D and trimming were derived from the DNA. The sample shows under 750,000 clones, over 55% of them seen only once. V dropped 4 bases and J dropped 9 bases, with 16 bases sitting between them. The CDR3 sequence is 13 residues long. Germline values: CDR1 SGHRS, CDR2 YFSETQ.

The receptor was derived from a woman aged 25 to 45 in good health. The sequenced sample consisted of memory CD4+ T cells sorted from blood. As to subset: CD45RA-negative fraction. V is TRBV5-1 and J is TRBJ2-5; D uncertain. CDR3 protein: CASSPTVPDAQYF. In DNA, the CDR3 is TGCGCCAGCAGCCCGACGGTCCCGGACGCCCAGTACTTC.